These 20 T cell receptor beta chains share one sample of origin, sequenced in a study of metastatic and nonmetastatic thyroid tumors. Thyroid surgery had not been preceded by any treatment in any patient. TCRdb called clones again from the PCR reads with MiXCR. The top ten hold 3.3% of the sample, which has some 19,000 clones, 25% seen once. Material for sequencing was blood. These receptors all stem from a male donor with papillary thyroid cancer or a benign thyroid nodule (not recorded which). Some clones in this sample may be carry-over from other donors' samples.

The V gene is TRBV4-1, the J gene TRBJ2-3; 8 nucleotides match TRBD2. V was clipped by 3 bases and J by 0 bases; unmatched bases: 11. The CDR3 loop spans 18 amino acids. Germline assignment: CDR1 MGHRA and CDR2 YSYEKL. CDR3 region: CASSHSSLAGGSTDTQYF. CDR3 coding DNA: TGCGCCAGCAGCCATAGCTCCCTGGCGGGAGGTAGCACAGATACGCAGTATTTT.

This clone is labeled as medium-sized. V usage is TRBV27 and J usage is TRBJ2-3, with D perhaps assigned TRBD1 or TRBD2 (6 bases each). This CDR3 has 16 residues. The germline V and J ends were trimmed by 4 bases and 0 bases, with 14 bases remaining between them. Germline V gene data show CDR1 as MNHEY and CDR2 as SMNVEV (reference sequence). CDR3 sequence (DNA): TGTGCCAGCAGTTCCTTTTCGGGGGCCAGCACAGATACGCAGTATTTT. The encoded protein is CASSSFSGASTDTQYF.

The chain links TRBV28 to TRBJ2-1, with 8 bases fitting TRBD1. This CDR3 spans 13 amino acids. Per the germline V gene, CDR1 is MDHEN and CDR2 is SYDVKM. Unmatched junction bases numbered 4, after V lost 5 bases and J lost 7 bases. In DNA form, the CDR3 reads TGTGCCAGCAGTAACACAGGGGGTAATGAGCAGTTCTTC. It yields the protein CASSNTGGNEQFF.

At least ten counts were recorded for this clone. The chain links TRBV11-1 to TRBJ2-6; no definite D call. This CDR3 is built from 17 residues. CDR1 SGHAT and CDR2 FQDESV come from the germline V gene (reference sequence). The V and J ends lost 5 bases and 0 bases respectively, with 14 bases between them. Written as DNA, the CDR3 is TGTGCCAGCAGCGAGACGTCATCAAGCTCTGGGGCCAACGTCCTGACTTTC. This sequence encodes CASSETSSSSGANVLTF.

At least ten counts were recorded for this clone. The chain recombines TRBV2 with TRBJ2-5; 7 bases map to TRBD2. Germline V gene data show CDR1 as SNHLY and CDR2 as FYNNEI. V dropped 6 bases and J dropped 4; count of bases not matched to a gene: 14. The CDR3 runs 16 residues. The DNA of the CDR3 is TGTGCCAGCAGCGCCGGAGGGGCGGGAGAGGGAGAGACCCAGTACTTC. Protein sequence: CASSAGGAGEGETQYF.

This clone is judged medium-sized (0.01 to 0.1%). The rearrangement links TRBV12-3 or TRBV12-4 to TRBJ2-3, with 10 bases aligning to TRBD2. The CDR3 runs 16 residues. J was trimmed by 0 bases and V by 5 bases; bases with no gene match: 5. This CDR3 reads CASSPGLASSTDTQYF. The CDR3 region has the DNA TGTGCCAGCAGTCCGGGACTAGCGTCTAGCACAGATACGCAGTATTTT.

There are many counts of this clone. The rearrangement joins TRBV19 to TRBJ1-5; TRBD1 matches 11 bases. V shed 7 bases, J shed 6 bases, and the junction held 11 bases outside the gene matches. Per germline, CDR1 LNHDA and CDR2 SQIVND (reference sequence). The CDR3 is 16 amino acids. CDR3 region: CASTKTGTGGVQPQHF. The CDR3 bases are TGTGCCAGTACCAAAACCGGGACAGGGGGTGTTCAGCCCCAGCATTTT.

This clone is labeled as medium-sized. This chain links TRBV5-1 with TRBJ2-3; the D gene is possibly TRBD1 (5 bases). The germline gives CDR1 SGHRS, CDR2 YFSETQ. CDR3 size: 16 residues. Trimming removed 4 bases at V and 3 bases at J, with 18 bases between. The CDR3 sequence: CASSPLKGIGTDTQYF. CDR3 sequence (DNA): TGCGCCAGCAGCCCCCTTAAGGGGATAGGTACAGATACGCAGTATTTT.

This clone has only a few counts. The chain employs TRBV6-1 and TRBJ2-7, with unresolved D. The CDR3 spans 12 residues. V was shortened by 0 bases and J by 3 bases, with 3 bases between the two germline ends. Germline V lookup: CDR1 MNHNS, CDR2 SASEGT. For the CDR3, the DNA is TGTGCCAGCAGTGAAGCCCGCTACGAGCAGTACTTC. Residues: CASSEARYEQYF.

The V gene is TRBV6-1, the J gene TRBJ1-5, with D maybe TRBD1 (5 bases). Germline V lookup: CDR1 MNHNS, CDR2 SASEGT. There are 13 residues in the CDR3. V shed 2 bases and J shed 4 bases, with 6 bases lying between them. The CDR3 sequence: CASSEQGNQPQHF. CDR3 sequence (DNA): TGTGCCAGCAGTGAACAGGGAAATCAGCCCCAGCATTTT.

By sample share, this clone is medium-sized. The chain recombines TRBV27 with TRBJ2-5, with a possible D match to TRBD2 (5 bases). Germline V gene sequence: CDR1 MNHEY, CDR2 SMNVEV (reference sequence). The CDR3 length is 16 residues. Trimming left V 1 base short and J 2 bases short, with 14 bases between. The CDR3 DNA is TGTGCCAGCAGTTTATATTCCGCGGGTATACAAGAGACCCAGTACTTC. It encodes CASSLYSAGIQETQYF.

This clone was seen more than once but under ten times. The J gene is TRBJ2-7, the V gene TRBV6-1; D remains unclear. The CDR3 contains 15 residues. V lost 5 bases to trimming and J lost 0 bases, with 14 bases between them. CDR1 and CDR2 (germline): MNHNS, SASEGT. The CDR3 nucleotides are TGTGCCAGCAGTCGACCCCGGGCGAGCTCCTACGAGCAGTACTTC. Protein product: CASSRPRASSYEQYF.

The chain employs TRBV19 and TRBJ2-1; unclear D gene. Germline V gene sequence: CDR1 LNHDA, CDR2 SQIVND (reference sequence). V lost 5 bases and J 10 bases, leaving 15 bases between the germline ends. CDR3 length equals 13 residues. CDR3: CASSATVGYEQFF. CDR3 DNA: TGTGCCAGTAGTGCAACAGTCGGGTACGAGCAGTTCTTC.

This clone was counted a few times. The chain couples TRBV28 to TRBJ2-2; 12 nucleotides align to TRBD2. The germline CDR1 and CDR2 sequences are MDHEN and SYDVKM. There are 15 residues in the CDR3. V gave up 4 bases and J gave up 7 bases; unmatched junction bases: 4. The CDR3 loop is CASSSTSGSHGELFF. CDR3 bases: TGTGCCAGCAGTTCGACTAGCGGGAGTCACGGGGAGCTGTTTTTT. Complete variable domain (other parts from reference TRBV28 and TRBJ2-2): DVKVTQSSRYLVKRTGEKVFLECVQDMDHENMFWYRQDPGLGLRLIYFSYDVKMKEKGDIPEGYSVSREKKERFSLILESASTNQTSMYLCASSSTSGSHGELFFGEGSRLTVL.

J is TRBJ2-3 and V is TRBV5-1; tentative D call: TRBD2 (7 bases). The CDR3 length is 15 residues. From germline, CDR1 is SGHRS and CDR2 YFSETQ. The V gene lost 3 bases and the J gene lost 3 bases, with 14 bases spanning the gap. The CDR3 DNA reads TGCGCCAGCAGCTGGCCGGAGGGGGGGACAGATACGCAGTATTTT. Residues: CASSWPEGGTDTQYF.

This sequence joins TRBV19 and TRBJ2-3; 7 positions agree with TRBD2. The CDR3 extends over 15 amino acids. J lost 10 bases, V lost 3 bases, and 13 bases had no gene match. Germline lookup yields CDR1 LNHDA and CDR2 SQIVND (reference sequence). CDR3 region: CASSISAGSRGAQYF. CDR3 coding DNA: TGTGCCAGTAGTATTTCAGCGGGATCGCGGGGTGCGCAGTATTTT.

This clone was counted a few times. The chain joins TRBV28 to TRBJ2-7; TRBD1 agrees at 7 bases. CDR1 is MDHEN, CDR2 SYDVKM, per germline. There are 15 residues in the CDR3. The junction had 9 bases not matched to a gene; V was cut back by 7 bases and J by 0 bases. CDR3 residues: CASTLSDRSSYEQYF. The DNA of the CDR3 is TGTGCCAGCACCCTATCGGACAGGAGCTCCTACGAGCAGTACTTC.

In its sample, this clone was seen many times. The chain carries TRBV18 and TRBJ2-1; 14 bases are shared with TRBD2. Germline-derived CDR1 and CDR2 are KGHSH and LQKENI. The V and J ends lost 3 bases and 3 bases, in that order; junction bases with no gene match: 4. The CDR3 has 17 amino acids. The DNA for the CDR3 is TGTGCCAGCTCACCCGGACTAGCGGGAGGTCGCTACAATGAGCAGTTCTTC. This sequence encodes CASSPGLAGGRYNEQFF. Combining the CDR3 with reference TRBV18 and TRBJ2-1 gives the whole variable domain NAGVMQNPRHLVRRRGQEARLRCSPMKGHSHVYWYRQLPEEGLKFMVYLQKENIIDESGMPKERFSAEFPKEGPSILRIQQVVRGDSAAYFCASSPGLAGGRYNEQFFGPGTRLTVL.

This clone came up a few times. The chain's CDR3 is CASRRTGGSGYTF. The CDR3 DNA reads as TGTGCCAGCAGGCGAACAGGGGGCTCTGGCTACACCTTC. The chain employs TRBV28 and TRBJ1-2, with TRBD1 identical over 9 bases. The J segment lost 7 bases and the V segment lost 6 bases, leaving 6 bases of the junction unmatched. The length of the CDR3 is 13 residues. Germline V gene lookup returns CDR1 MDHEN and CDR2 SYDVKM.

A note on this clone: The junction differs from germline at one of its ends, possibly a read error. The genes are TRBV27 and TRBJ2-7; TRBD2 is a possible D gene (6 bases). CDR3 size: 15 residues. The germline gives CDR1 MNHEY, CDR2 SMNVEV (reference sequence). The CDR3 DNA follows: TGTGCAAGCAGTTTACGGCGGGAACTTACCGACGAGCAGTACTTC. Its protein is CASSLRRELTDEQYF.